The rows below give T cell receptor beta chains drawn from one sample of a study of blood T cell repertoires in COVID-19. The assay was immunoSEQ multiplex PCR, and TCRdb's table has in-frame clones only and misses some. The sample lists about 440,000 clones, around 91% occurring once. Sample: PBMCs or T cells enriched from blood (not recorded which). These receptors all stem from a man aged 18 to 30 who had recovered from COVID-19. CDR3s include the opening cysteine and the closing phenylalanine or tryptophan. D genes are given only for firm matches. Size values are once, few and many counts, or a class for expanded clones, and some rows have none.

D	size	V	J	CDR3	DNA
-	once	TRBV7-9	TRBJ1-3	CASSLSGNTIYF	TGTGCCAGCAGCCTCTCGGGAAACACCATATATTTT
TRBD2	-	TRBV7-9	TRBJ2-3	CALRGSGDTQYF	TGTGCCCTTCGGGGTAGCGGGGATACGCAGTATTTT
TRBD1	-	TRBV6-5	TRBJ2-7	CASSFGTGGAYEQYF	TGTGCCAGCAGTTTCGGGACAGGGGGGGCCTACGAGCAGTACTTC
-	-	TRBV3-1/TRBV3-2	TRBJ2-7	CASSQGTGSLGYEQYF	TGTGCCAGCAGCCAAGGAACCGGGAGTTTGGGCTACGAGCAGTACTTC
-	-	TRBV7-2	TRBJ1-4	CASSLVMGGGNEKLFF	TGTGCCAGCAGCTTAGTGATGGGTGGGGGGAATGAAAAACTGTTTTTT
TRBD1	-	TRBV5-4	TRBJ1-2	CASSSDPTGANYGYTF	TGTGCCAGCAGCTCCGATCCGACAGGGGCTAACTATGGCTACACCTTC
-	-	TRBV12-3/TRBV12-4	TRBJ1-1	CASSLRGTEAFF	TGTGCCAGCAGTTTACGGGGGACTGAAGCTTTCTTT
TRBD1	once	TRBV7-9	TRBJ1-5	CASSPDRSNQPQHF	TGTGCCAGCAGCCCGGACAGGAGTAATCAGCCCCAGCATTTT
TRBD1	once	TRBV5-6	TRBJ2-7	CASSLATGGGPYEQYF	TGTGCCAGCAGCTTGGCCACAGGGGGTGGGCCCTACGAGCAGTACTTC
-	-	TRBV11-2	TRBJ1-1	CASSFGGPTEAFF	TGTGCCAGCAGCTTCGGGGGGCCCACTGAAGCTTTCTTT
-	-	TRBV5-4	TRBJ1-6	CASSLGGGNSPLHF	TGTGCCAGCAGCTTGGGAGGGGGTAATTCACCCCTCCACTTT
TRBD2	once	TRBV24-1	TRBJ2-1	CATSEAGAYNEQFF	TGTGCCACCAGTGAAGCGGGGGCCTACAATGAGCAGTTCTTC